This paragraph reports one T cell receptor (beta chain). Its antigen is not yet known. No qualities accompany the bases; no much larger clone lies one base away. What this sample's time point label stands for: about 28 days (+/-7) after the second vaccine dose. AZD1222 recipients with second doses at about 4 weeks or about 12 weeks were pooled, because spike-specific TCR depth and breadth did not differ between schedules. Vaccinee samples came from UK trials COV001 and COV002, including a single-blind randomized controlled phase 2/3 trial of AZD1222 (ChAdOx1 nCoV-19) in healthy adults. Trial participant PBMC samples were collected at day 0 and day 28 after the second dose for TCRbeta chain sequencing. The CDR3 regions of human TCRbeta chains were analyzed by immunosequencing. The original pipeline was this. Repertoire TCRs were checked for matches against a reference library of SARS-CoV-2-specific TCRs that had been generated using the MIRA antigen-specificity platform. Breadth was defined as the fraction of unique TCRs that were SARS-CoV-2-associated, and depth was defined as the fraction of total T cells that were SARS-CoV-2-associated. Using the MIRA data, each spike-specific TCR was mapped to the spike region that the TCR reacts to and placed in a CD4 or CD8 class. Log10-transformed breadth and depth values were compared by one-way ANOVA with Sidak's multiple comparisons tests. As stored in TCRdb, this immuneACCESS dataset retains in-frame rearrangements with V and J assigned. A fraction of the clones does not appear; measured against another copy, unresolved V genes explain less than half of the discrepancy, and the remainder lacks a known reason. The D gene and trimming were derived from the DNA, and the V and J assignments and clone size from that table. The table for this sample lists some 130,000 clones; 80% to 95% of them were counted only once. In total, the top ten clones hold more than 3% of the sample.

The source of the sample is a study of T cell responses to AZD1222 COVID-19 vaccine (dated by TCRdb to the early 2020s). Background for the entire study: TCR sequencing covered roughly 230 trial participants: approximately 200 given two doses of AZD1222 and about 26 given two doses of MenACWY control vaccine. Trial participants were enrolled into age subgroups of 18-55, 56-69 and 70-plus years, which contained 148, 28 and 57 TCR-sequenced participants, respectively.

V is shortened by 4 bases, J by 3 bases, and the region joining them spans 15 bases. The germline V gene (reference sequence) provides CDR1 SEHNR and CDR2 FQNEAQ. The CDR3 numbers 15 residues from cysteine through phenylalanine. Only the CDR3 DNA stays, 45 bases, in frame from base 1. The research as a whole found: Because no samples from the day 14 peak response were available, repertoires could be characterized only after the peak T cell response. Reportedly, almost half of the unique spike-specific TCRs recognized epitopes lying outside the regions that are mutated in the B.1.351 and B.1.1.7 variants. Conclusions about previously exposed vaccinees are limited because only five to seven AZD1222 recipients were SARS-CoV-2 seropositive at baseline. CD4 TCRs associated with the vaccine covered the entire spike protein, and the dominant responses were in regions 160-218 and 743-854. A significant rise in spike-specific TCR breadth and depth was observed after two AZD1222 doses relative to day 0 and relative to MenACWY recipients. Participants were mostly white British and included more females than males, and it was suggested by the authors that clonal diversity may have been underestimated. The 56-69-year group was small, and its depth increase did not reach significance, likely because of low power.

The TCR was taken from an adult who received the AZD1222 COVID-19 vaccine. The sequencing used peripheral blood, collected 28 days after the second AZD1222 dose. Recombination linked TRBV7-9 to TRBJ1-2; a tentative D match to TRBD1 spans 5 bases. CDR3 reads: CASSSDRTGYYGYTF. The DNA is TGTGCCAGCAGCTCAGACAGAACGGGGTACTATGGCTACACCTTC.